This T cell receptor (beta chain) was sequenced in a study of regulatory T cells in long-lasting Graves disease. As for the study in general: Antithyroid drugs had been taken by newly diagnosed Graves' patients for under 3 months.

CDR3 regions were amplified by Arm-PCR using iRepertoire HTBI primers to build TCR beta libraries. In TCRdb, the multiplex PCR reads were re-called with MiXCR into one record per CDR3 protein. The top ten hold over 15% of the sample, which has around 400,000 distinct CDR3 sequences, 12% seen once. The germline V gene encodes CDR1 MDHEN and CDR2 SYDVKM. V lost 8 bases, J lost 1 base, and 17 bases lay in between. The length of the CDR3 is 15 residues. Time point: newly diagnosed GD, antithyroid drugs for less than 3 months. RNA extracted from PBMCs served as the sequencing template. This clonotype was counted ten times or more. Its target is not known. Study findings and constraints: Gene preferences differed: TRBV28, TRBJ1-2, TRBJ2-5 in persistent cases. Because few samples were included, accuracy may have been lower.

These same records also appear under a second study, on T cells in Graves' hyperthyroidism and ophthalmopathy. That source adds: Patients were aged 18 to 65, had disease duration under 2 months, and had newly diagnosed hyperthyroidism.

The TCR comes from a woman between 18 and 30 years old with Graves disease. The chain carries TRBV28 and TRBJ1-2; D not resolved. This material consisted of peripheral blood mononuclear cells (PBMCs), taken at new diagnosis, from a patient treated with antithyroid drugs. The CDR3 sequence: CASRRVVLHNYGYTF. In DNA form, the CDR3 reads TGTGCCAGCCGACGGGTGGTGCTCCATAACTATGGCTACACCTTC.